This TCR beta chain was identified in a study of glioma-infiltrating T cells. Study-wide background: Target coverage was roughly 4- to 11-fold for about a million blood T cells. Study findings and constraints: Gliomas, especially low-grade, showed above-expected tissue-blood divergence; non-neoplastic patients showed below.

The CDR3 totals 14 residues. Per the germline V gene, CDR1 is DFQATT and CDR2 is SNEGSKA (reference sequence). Trimming took off 6 bases at V and 0 bases at J, with 15 bases between the two ends. Note on this clonotype: Its antigen is not identified.

Amplification of TCR alpha and beta CDR3 regions from RNA used iRepertoire nested multiplex PCR. One entry per CDR3 protein results from TCRdb running MiXCR on the multiplex PCR reads. The profile shows more than 300,000 distinct CDR3 sequences, roughly two fifths of them singletons. Sequencing was performed on glioma tissue, nonneoplastic brain tissue, or PBMCs (not recorded which). The sequence was obtained from a human donor with low-grade glioma or glioblastoma, undergoing nonglioma brain surgery, or in good health (not recorded which). The chain joins TRBV20-1 to TRBJ2-7; D remains ambiguous. The CDR3 spells CSAPPSPLSYEQYF. The CDR3 region has the DNA TGCAGTGCCCCACCCTCACCCCTCTCCTACGAGCAGTACTTC.